This T cell receptor (beta chain) was captured in a study of T cell responses to AZD1222 COVID-19 vaccine. Study information: Researchers grouped second doses given at about 4 or about 12 weeks into one pool.

Findings and limits, study-wide: Among the donors, most were white British and more were female, and clonal diversity was possibly underestimated.

Sequenced by immunoSEQ multiplex PCR; TCRdb stores in-frame clones only, minus some. Of about 72,000 clones in the sample, roughly 84% are singletons; the top ten hold under 30%. The germline CDR1 and CDR2 sequences are ENHRY and SYGVKD. There are 13 residues in the CDR3. Between the trimmed V and J ends, which lost 2 bases and 4 bases, there was a span of 5 bases. This clone has a single count. Its antigen is undetermined. The source of this sequence is an adult in good health. The chain recombines TRBV10-3 with TRBJ1-4; no reliable D call. This specimen consisted of peripheral blood, obtained on day 0 of AZD1222 vaccination. CDR3 sequence (DNA): TGTGCCATCAGTGAGCAGCGTAATGAAAAACTGTTTTTT. Translation gives CAISEQRNEKLFF.